This T cell receptor (beta chain) originates from a study of response to subunit inactivated influenza vaccine. Study outcomes and limitations: It was the authors' suggestion that each seasonal influenza vaccination recruits few new T cells.

One entry per CDR3 protein results from TCRdb running MiXCR on the RT-PCR reads. Of roughly 700,000 distinct CDR3 sequences listed, about a sixth are singletons. This CDR3 contains 17 residues. For this clonotype: Its target is unknown.

Specimen: PBMCs from blood, collected 11 to 12 days after vaccination. The J gene is TRBJ2-7, the V gene TRBV21-1; TRBD1, the table's D call, lacks a check against the DNA. TRBV21-1 is designated a pseudogene. The sequence was collected from a middle-aged man who received an inactivated influenza vaccine. CDR3 in amino acids: CASSKAGQGEAVYEQYF. CDR3 DNA sequence: TGTGCCAGCAGCAAAGCAGGGCAGGGTGAGGCAGTCTACGAGCAGTACTTC.